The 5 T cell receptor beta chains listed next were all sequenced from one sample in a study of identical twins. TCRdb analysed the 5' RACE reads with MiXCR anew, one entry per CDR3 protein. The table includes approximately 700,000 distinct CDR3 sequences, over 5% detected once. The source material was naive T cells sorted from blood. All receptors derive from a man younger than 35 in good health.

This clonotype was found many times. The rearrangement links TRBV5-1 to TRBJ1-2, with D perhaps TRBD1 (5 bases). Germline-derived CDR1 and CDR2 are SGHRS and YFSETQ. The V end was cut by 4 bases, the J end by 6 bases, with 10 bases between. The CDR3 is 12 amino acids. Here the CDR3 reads CASSEAGNGYTF. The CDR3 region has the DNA TGCGCCAGCAGCGAGGCAGGGAATGGCTACACCTTC.

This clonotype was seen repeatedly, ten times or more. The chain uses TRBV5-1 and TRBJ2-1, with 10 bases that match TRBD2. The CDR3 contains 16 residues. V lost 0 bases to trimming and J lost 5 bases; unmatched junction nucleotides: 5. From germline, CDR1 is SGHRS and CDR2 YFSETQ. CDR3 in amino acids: CASSLEGTSVNNEQFF. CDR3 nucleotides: TGCGCCAGCAGCTTGGAGGGGACTAGCGTCAACAATGAGCAGTTCTTC.

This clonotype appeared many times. The CDR3 here is CASSPTTPYNEQFF. For the CDR3, the DNA is TGTGCCAGCAGTCCGACTACTCCCTACAATGAGCAGTTCTTC. The rearrangement joins TRBV2 to TRBJ2-1; D may be TRBD2 (5 bases). Trimming took off 5 bases at V and 2 bases at J, with 10 bases between the two ends. Per germline, CDR1 SNHLY and CDR2 FYNNEI. This CDR3 is built from 14 residues.

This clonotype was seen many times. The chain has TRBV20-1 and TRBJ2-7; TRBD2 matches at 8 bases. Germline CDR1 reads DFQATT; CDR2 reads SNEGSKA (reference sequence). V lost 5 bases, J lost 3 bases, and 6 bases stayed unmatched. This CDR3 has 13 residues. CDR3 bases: TGCAGTGCTGTAGGGACTAGAGACTACGAGCAGTACTTC. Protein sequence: CSAVGTRDYEQYF.

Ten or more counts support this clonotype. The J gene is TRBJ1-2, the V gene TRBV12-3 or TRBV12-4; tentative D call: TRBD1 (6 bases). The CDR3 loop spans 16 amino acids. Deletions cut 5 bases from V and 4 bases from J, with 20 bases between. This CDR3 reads CASSLVTGRPFYGYTF. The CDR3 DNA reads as TGTGCCAGCAGTCTCGTTACAGGGCGTCCCTTCTATGGCTACACCTTC.